The rows below give T cell receptor beta chains drawn from one sample of a study of blood T cell repertoires in COVID-19. Method: immunoSEQ multiplex PCR; TCRdb's copy keeps in-frame clones and lacks some. The table records more than 300,000 clones, 87% of them present only once. The material sequenced was peripheral blood. These receptors all come from a woman in her 30s with COVID-19, enrolled during active disease. Each CDR3 is given with its conserved first and last residue. Fields, in order: clone size, D gene, V gene, J gene, CDR3 DNA, CDR3 protein. D genes are given only for firm matches. Clone size, where shown, is once, few, many, or a class for clones that have expanded.

>NA|TRBD2|TRBV5-4|TRBJ2-2
TGTGCCAGCAGCCTAGTCGTTCTAGCGGAAGTCCCCGGGGAGCTGTTTTTT
CASSLVVLAEVPGELFF
>NA|TRBD2|TRBV3-1/TRBV3-2|TRBJ2-7
TGTGCCAGCAGCCAGGGCGGCGCTAGCGGGAGCGTCGAGCAGTACTTC
CASSQGGASGSVEQYF
>NA|TRBD2|TRBV10-3|TRBJ2-1
TGTGCCATCAGCCTAGCGGCCCCAAACAATGAGCAGTTCTTC
CAISLAAPNNEQFF
>NA|TRBD1|TRBV4-1|TRBJ1-4
TGCGCCAGCAGCCAAGAGATGGGACAGGGGGCGGAAAAACTGTTTTTT
CASSQEMGQGAEKLFF
>few|TRBD2|TRBV7-6|TRBJ2-2
TGTGCCAGCAGCCCGATAGCGGGGTGGAACACCGGGGAGCTGTTTTTT
CASSPIAGWNTGELFF
>NA|NA|TRBV19|TRBJ2-6
TGTGCCAGTAGCGGACAGACTGGGGCCAACGTCCTGACTTTC
CASSGQTGANVLTF
>NA|NA|TRBV28|TRBJ1-4
TGTGCCAGCACCCGCGGGGCCTTATTGGAAAAACTGTTTTTT
CASTRGALLEKLFF
>once|TRBD2|TRBV5-3|TRBJ2-1
TGTGCCAGAAGCACAAAACTAGCGGGAGGGCCCAGCTCCTACAATGAGCAGTTCTTC
CARSTKLAGGPSSYNEQFF
>NA|TRBD1|TRBV18|TRBJ1-1
TGTGCCAGCTCACCGATACAGGGGGCGGGAACTGAAGCTTTCTTT
CASSPIQGAGTEAFF
>NA|TRBD1|TRBV5-1|TRBJ1-1
TGCGCCAGCAGACCTGACAGGGGGCATTCAGGGACTGAAGCTTTCTTT
CASRPDRGHSGTEAFF
>once|NA|TRBV5-5|TRBJ2-7
TGTGCCAGCAGCTTGGGGTCGACATCTCCCTACGAGCAGTACTTC
CASSLGSTSPYEQYF
>NA|NA|TRBV30|TRBJ2-7
TGTGCCTGGAGACAGGGACCTACCTACGAGCAGTACTTC
CAWRQGPTYEQYF
>NA|NA|TRBV5-1|TRBJ2-7
TGCGCCAGCAGCATAGGTAGCGTAAGCTCCTACGAGCAGTACTTC
CASSIGSVSSYEQYF
>NA|TRBD2|TRBV2|TRBJ2-1
TGTGCCAGCATGGAGCGGGGGGATTTCGATGAGCAGTTCTTC
CASMERGDFDEQFF
>NA|TRBD2|TRBV4-1|TRBJ2-1
TGCGCCAGCAGCCCACTAGCGGGAGTTAATGGTGAGCAGTTCTTC
CASSPLAGVNGEQFF
>once|TRBD1|TRBV30|TRBJ2-7
TGTGCCTGGGGACAGGCCGCCGAGCAGTACTTC
CAWGQAAEQYF
>NA|TRBD2|TRBV29-1|TRBJ2-7
TGCAGCGTTGCCGGGACTAGCGGGATAAGGGAAGAGCAGTACTTC
CSVAGTSGIREEQYF
>NA|NA|TRBV2|TRBJ2-5
TGTGCCAGCAGTCCACTCATGGAGCGGCTTGAGACCCAGTACTTC
CASSPLMERLETQYF
>NA|TRBD2|TRBV28|TRBJ2-1
TGTGCCAGCACCAACCCGGGACTAGCGGAGCTCTACAATGAGCAGTTCTTC
CASTNPGLAELYNEQFF
>NA|NA|TRBV10-3|TRBJ2-7
TGTGCCATCAGTGTGGGCCCCTCCGACGAGCAGTACTTC
CAISVGPSDEQYF
>NA|TRBD1|TRBV12-5|TRBJ2-1
TGTGCTAGTGGTTGGGGGACAGGGTACAATGAGCAGTTCTTC
CASGWGTGYNEQFF
>NA|TRBD1|TRBV2|TRBJ1-2
TGTGCCAGCAGTGGGGGACAGGGGACTCCGAACTATGGCTACACCTTC
CASSGGQGTPNYGYTF
>NA|TRBD2|TRBV6-4|TRBJ2-7
TGTGCCAGCAACCCAGGACTAGCGATTTCCTACGAGCAGTACTTC
CASNPGLAISYEQYF
>NA|TRBD1|TRBV6-4|TRBJ1-2
TGTGCCAGCAGTGACACGGACAGGGGGTGGAGCACCTTC
CASSDTDRGWSTF
>NA|NA|TRBV19|TRBJ1-1
TGTGCCAGTAGTATTGGGCACCCGAACACTGAAGCTTTCTTT
CASSIGHPNTEAFF
>NA|NA|TRBV21-1|TRBJ1-2
TGTGCCAGCAGCAAACTAAAGACAGACCATAGGAACTATGGCTACACCTTC
CASSKLKTDHRNYGYTF
>NA|NA|TRBV7-2|TRBJ2-7
TGTGCCAGCAGCTTAGCGAGGCGGGAGCAGTACTTC
CASSLARREQYF
>NA|TRBD1|TRBV5-1|TRBJ2-2
TGCGCCAGCAGCTCGGGACAGTGGGGGATGACCGGGGAGCTGTTTTTT
CASSSGQWGMTGELFF
>few|TRBD1|TRBV10-1|TRBJ1-4
TGCGCCAGCAGTGAGTGGGGACAGAATGAAAAACTGTTTTTT
CASSEWGQNEKLFF
>NA|NA|TRBV6-4|TRBJ2-5
TGTGCCAGCAGTGACTCGACTTTATCACAGGAAGAGACCCAGTACTTC
CASSDSTLSQEETQYF
>NA|NA|TRBV2|TRBJ2-2
TGTGCCAGCAGGAGGGGGGGACCCAGCACCGGGGAGCTGTTTTTT
CASRRGGPSTGELFF
>NA|NA|TRBV9|TRBJ2-7
TGTGCCAGCAGCGTAGGCGGAGGGACCGAGCAGTACTTC
CASSVGGGTEQYF
>NA|TRBD1|TRBV27|TRBJ2-5
TGTGCCAGCAGTTTGGGACAGGGGTGGCTGGAGACCCAGTACTTC
CASSLGQGWLETQYF
>NA|TRBD2|TRBV4-3|TRBJ2-2
TGCGCCAGCAGCCAAGATGGTCTAGCGGTGTCGAACACCGGGGAGCTGTTTTTT
CASSQDGLAVSNTGELFF
>NA|NA|TRBV4-1|TRBJ1-4
TGCGCCAGCAGCCAAGATGTCGCAGATGAAAAACTGTTTTTT
CASSQDVADEKLFF
>NA|TRBD1|TRBV5-1|TRBJ2-7
TGCGCCAGCAGCCGCACCCTTCCCGGGACAGGCGGTGGAGGGCAGTACTTC
CASSRTLPGTGGGGQYF
>NA|NA|TRBV6-2/TRBV6-3|TRBJ2-5
TGTGCCAGCAGTTACTGGCAGGGAGAGACCCAGTACTTC
CASSYWQGETQYF
>once|NA|TRBV29-1|TRBJ2-1
TGCAGCGTCCGAGGGGAGGACAATGAGCAGTTCTTC
CSVRGEDNEQFF
>NA|TRBD1|TRBV7-9|TRBJ2-7
TGTGCCAGCAGGGCGGACAGGCCCTACGAGCAGTACTTC
CASRADRPYEQYF
>NA|NA|TRBV11-3|TRBJ2-3
TGTGCCAGCAGCTTAGGGGGACTTGCAGATACGCAGTATTTT
CASSLGGLADTQYF
>NA|NA|TRBV4-2|TRBJ2-6
TGTGCCAGCAGCCAAGTGCGAGGGGCCAACGTCCTGACTTTC
CASSQVRGANVLTF
>NA|TRBD2|TRBV11-3|TRBJ2-5
TGTGCCAGCAGCCCCACTAGCGGCGGTGAGACCCAGTACTTC
CASSPTSGGETQYF
>few|TRBD2|TRBV5-5|TRBJ2-1
TGTGCCAGCAGCTTAACTAGCGGGAGGTTAAATGAGCAGTTCTTC
CASSLTSGRLNEQFF
>NA|TRBD1|TRBV2|TRBJ2-1
TGTGCCAGCAGTGCGGGACAGGGTTCCTACAATGAGCAGTTCTTC
CASSAGQGSYNEQFF
>NA|NA|TRBV5-4|TRBJ2-3
TGTGCCAGCAGCTTCGGGGTTGGCACAGATACGCAGTATTTT
CASSFGVGTDTQYF
>once|NA|TRBV4-2|TRBJ2-7
TGTGCCAGCAGCCAAGATTTCACGGCCTACGAGCAGTACTTC
CASSQDFTAYEQYF
>NA|TRBD1|TRBV6-2/TRBV6-3|TRBJ2-7
TGTGCCAGCAGTTACAAAGGACAGGTGTACGAGCAGTACTTC
CASSYKGQVYEQYF
>NA|NA|TRBV30|TRBJ2-1
TGTGCCTGGAGTATGTACGGTTACAATGAGCAGTTCTTC
CAWSMYGYNEQFF
>NA|TRBD1|TRBV4-1|TRBJ2-7
TGCGCCAGCAGCCAACAGCAACAGGGGTACGAGCAGTACTTC
CASSQQQQGYEQYF
>NA|TRBD1|TRBV2|TRBJ2-6
TGTGCCAGCAACCGGGACAGCTCTGGGGCCAACGTCCTGACTTTC
CASNRDSSGANVLTF
>NA|TRBD1|TRBV15|TRBJ2-1
TGTGCCACCAGCAGAGATGCGCCGGGACAGGGGCGAGGTGAGCAGTTCTTC
CATSRDAPGQGRGEQFF